This TCR beta chain was identified during a study of graft-versus-host responses after intestinal transplantation. With regard to this clone: Its target is not known.

The repertoire was sequenced with immunoSEQ multiplex PCR; TCRdb's copy has only in-frame clones and lacks some. The repertoire includes 65,000 to 90,000 clones, 85% to 95% of them detected once, and roughly 0.39% sits in the top ten. V dropped 5 bases and J dropped 6 bases, with 17 bases sitting between them. The CDR3 totals 16 residues. Germline V CDR1 and CDR2: SGHVS, FNYEAQ. The input for sequencing was unstimulated CD8+ T cells sorted from spleen or lymph node cells, taken before transplant. The source is a human donor who was the organ donor for an intestinal transplant. V usage is TRBV7-6 and J usage is TRBJ1-6; D not certain. As DNA, the CDR3 is TGTGCCAGCAGCGGTAGCCAAGGAGCCTCTAATTCACCCCTCCACTTT. This codes for CASSGSQGASNSPLHF.